This T cell receptor (beta chain) was sequenced for a study of control samples from healthy donors and cancer patients. Sequencing used immunoSEQ multiplex PCR; TCRdb keeps in-frame clones, though not all of them. The sample has some 39,000 clones; around 83% are singletons. The source of this sequence is a woman aged 55-70 years with lung cancer. The sequencing sample was made of PBMCs.

The chain's CDR3 is CASSISAANQPQHF. The DNA of the CDR3 is TGTGCCAGTAGTATATCGGCAGCGAATCAGCCCCAGCATTTT. The rearrangement joins TRBV19 to TRBJ1-5; D ambiguous. With 2 bases removed from V and 4 bases from J, the gap between germline ends came to 9 bases. CDR1 is LNHDA, CDR2 SQIVND, per germline (reference sequence). The CDR3 spans 14 residues. Combining the CDR3 with reference TRBV19 and TRBJ1-5 gives the whole variable domain DGGITQSPKYLFRKEGQNVTLSCEQNLNHDAMYWYRQDPGQGLRLIYYSQIVNDFQKGDIAEGYSVSREKKESFPLTVTSAQKNPTAFYLCASSISAANQPQHFGDGTRLSIL.